This T cell receptor beta chain was found in a study of glioma-infiltrating T cells. Findings and caveats of the study: Tissue and blood shared very few CDR3 sequences. Non-neoplastic patients had below-expected tissue-blood divergence, while all gliomas exceeded expectation.

The CDR3 consists of 16 residues. Germline CDR1 and CDR2: SGHTA and FQGTGA. TCR alpha and beta CDR3 regions were amplified from RNA using iRepertoire nested multiplex PCR. For one-step reverse transcription and amplification, about 90-450 ng of tissue mRNA or PBMC total RNA was used. MiXCR, run by TCRdb on the multiplex PCR reads, gives a single entry per CDR3 protein. The sample yields some 93,000 distinct CDR3 sequences, 40% seen once. Comment on this clonotype: Its antigen is currently unknown. A junction boundary mismatches the germline segment, possibly from a read error.

The sequencing input was glioma tissue, nonneoplastic brain tissue, or PBMCs (not recorded which). The chain carries TRBV7-3 and TRBJ2-1; D may be TRBD1 or TRBD2 (6 bases each). This TCR was recovered from a human donor with low-grade glioma or glioblastoma, undergoing nonglioma brain surgery, or in good health (not recorded which). This CDR3 reads CASSLRGLSCYNEQFF. In nucleotides, the CDR3 is TGTGCCAGCAGCCTCAGGGGACTGAGCTGCTACAACGAGCAGTTCTTC. Full variable domain (missing parts from reference TRBV7-3 and TRBJ2-1): GAGVSQTPSNKVTEKGKYVELRCDPISGHTALYWYRQSLGQGPEFLIYFQGTGAADDSGLPNDRFFAVRPEGSVSTLKIQRTERGDSAVYLCASSLRGLSCYNEQFFGPGTRLTVL.